Each of the 31 T cell receptor beta chains below was sequenced from the same sample in a study of blood T cells in healthy people across ages. It was with a sample-barcoded 5' primer and a J-beta primer mix that a second PCR of roughly 7 to 11 cycles was run. MiXCR, run by TCRdb on the 5' RACE reads, gives a single entry per CDR3 protein. This repertoire shows some 900,000 distinct CDR3 sequences, 25% to 30% found once; its top ten account for about 18%. Sequencing used blood. The receptors derive from a woman of 80 years or more in good health.

On this clonotype: Just one base apart from a much larger clone, this may be a read error. The chain has TRBV7-9 and TRBJ1-2, with D unresolved. The CDR3 is 13 amino acids. Germline V gives CDR1 SEHNR, CDR2 FQNEAQ (reference sequence). The CDR3 DNA reads as TGTGCCAGCAGCCCGACTCCGAACTATGGCTGCACCTTC. Its translation: CASSPTPNYGCTF.

The V gene is TRBV12-3 or TRBV12-4, the J gene TRBJ1-5; unclear D gene. Deletions cut 0 bases from V and 3 bases from J, with 9 bases between. The CDR3 has 15 residues. CDR3 loop: CASSLALAVNQPQHF. The CDR3 DNA is TGTGCCAGCAGTTTAGCGCTCGCGGTCAATCAGCCCCAGCATTTT.

This clonotype was found many times. The chain carries TRBV27 and TRBJ2-7; 12 positions agree with TRBD1. CDR1 and CDR2 from the germline V gene are MNHEY and SMNVEV (reference sequence). V shed 7 bases, J shed 6 bases, and the junction held 10 bases outside the gene matches. The CDR3 spans 15 residues. DNA of the CDR3: TGTGCCAGCACCCTGACCGGGACAGGGGGCTTCGAGCAGTACTTC. Amino acid sequence: CASTLTGTGGFEQYF.

This clonotype occurred a few times. This chain joins TRBV20-1 and TRBJ1-4; D is ambiguous. The ends were cut back, 0 bases at V and 6 bases at J, with 8 bases in the middle. The germline V gene encodes CDR1 DFQATT and CDR2 SNEGSKA (reference sequence). The CDR3 is made up of 13 amino acids. CDR3 nucleotide sequence: TGCAGTGCTAGAGATTGGGAAGATGAAAAACTGTTTTTT. Amino acids: CSARDWEDEKLFF.

The chain carries TRBV6-2 or TRBV6-3 and TRBJ2-5, with D unclear. This CDR3 is built from 16 residues. Trimming removed 4 bases at V and 0 bases at J, with 15 bases between. Germline V gene lookup returns CDR1 MNHEY and CDR2 SVGEGT. The CDR3 bases are TGTGCCAGCAGTTCTCCCGACCGTTTCGACCAAGAGACCCAGTACTTC. Its translation: CASSSPDRFDQETQYF.

This clonotype was detected ten times or more. The chain is built from TRBV20-1 and TRBJ2-1, with D tentatively TRBD2 (7 bases). The CDR3 has 16 amino acids. Trimming stripped 1 base from V and 7 bases from J, with 20 bases between. Germline values: CDR1 DFQATT, CDR2 SNEGSKA (reference sequence). The CDR3 loop reads CSARAETGLVENEQFF. CDR3 in DNA: TGCAGTGCTAGAGCAGAGACAGGACTAGTGGAAAATGAGCAGTTCTTC.

The chain has TRBV12-3 or TRBV12-4 and TRBJ2-3; D tentatively reads TRBD1 or TRBD2 (5 bases each). The CDR3 extends over 11 amino acids. The V and J ends lost 8 bases and 10 bases respectively, with 13 bases between them. The CDR3 is CASVMGDAQYF. CDR3 nucleotides: TGTGCCAGCGTGATGGGGGATGCGCAGTATTTT.

This clonotype came up many times. The genes are TRBV29-1 and TRBJ2-1, with TRBD2 matching 7 bases. This CDR3 has 15 amino acids. CDR1 SQVTM and CDR2 ANQGSEA come from the germline V gene. V shed 3 bases and J 4 bases; nucleotides not matched to a gene: 9. This CDR3 reads CSVDRGGGEYNEQFF. The CDR3 nucleotides read TGCAGCGTTGACCGGGGCGGGGGAGAATACAATGAGCAGTTCTTC.

This clonotype was recorded many times. The chain carries TRBV7-2 and TRBJ2-7, with D hard to call. V was cut by 2 bases and J by 3 bases, with 8 bases left in between. Germline V gene data show CDR1 as SGHTA and CDR2 as FQGNSA. This CDR3 is built from 13 residues. The CDR3 loop is CASSLSDLYEQYF. CDR3 sequence (DNA): TGTGCCAGCAGCTTATCAGACCTCTACGAGCAGTACTTC.

This clonotype was detected many times. The rearrangement links TRBV7-2 to TRBJ2-1; D remains ambiguous. The CDR3 has 13 residues. CDR1 and CDR2 from the germline V gene are SGHTA and FQGNSA. Trimming left V 2 bases short and J 9 bases short, with 11 bases between. Here the CDR3 reads CASSLPPGVEQFF. The CDR3 coding sequence is TGTGCCAGCAGCTTACCCCCTGGGGTTGAGCAGTTCTTC.

This sequence joins TRBV7-8 and TRBJ2-1, with 9 bases identical to TRBD2. The V gene end was trimmed by 4 bases and the J gene end by 8 bases; junction bases not matched to a gene: 12. This CDR3 has 16 residues. From germline, CDR1 is SGHVS and CDR2 FQNEAQ. CDR3 sequence (DNA): TGTGCCAGCAGCTCGGGGTTAGTAGCGGGAGACGATGAGCAGTTCTTC. Protein product: CASSSGLVAGDDEQFF.

This clonotype was detected many times. This rearrangement joins TRBV20-1 to TRBJ2-3; D tentatively fits TRBD1 or TRBD2 (5 bases each). The germline CDR1 and CDR2 sequences are DFQATT and SNEGSKA (reference sequence). The CDR3 is 13 amino acids. In DNA, the CDR3 is TGCAGCGGAGGTCTAGGGGTCACAGATACGCAGTATTTT. It encodes CSGGLGVTDTQYF.

This chain connects TRBV5-1 to TRBJ2-7; D gene ambiguous. CDR1 and CDR2 from the germline V gene are SGHRS and YFSETQ. The CDR3 totals 14 residues. Trimming took 3 bases from V and 10 from J, leaving 20 bases between them. This CDR3 is CASSWDVWMETQYF. The CDR3 DNA sequence: TGCGCCAGCAGCTGGGATGTCTGGATGGAGACTCAGTACTTC.

As to this clonotype: A read error is possible here, since a much larger clone lies one base away. This chain connects TRBV12-3 or TRBV12-4 to TRBJ1-6, with a tentative D call TRBD1 (6 bases). This CDR3 contains 14 residues. CDR3 sequence (DNA): TGTGCCAGCGAATCCGGGAAGGGGGATTCACCCCCCCACTTT. Its translation: CASESGKGDSPPHF.

There are a few counts of this clonotype. This chain connects TRBV5-6 to TRBJ2-2, with TRBD2 matching 9 bases. The V and J ends lost 4 bases and 1 base, in that order; junction bases with no gene match: 5. Germline lookup yields CDR1 SGHDT and CDR2 YYEEEE. The CDR3 loop spans 16 amino acids. In nucleotides, the CDR3 is TGTGCCAGCAGCATAGCGGGGGCGGTGAACACCGGGGAGCTGTTTTTT. Translating it yields CASSIAGAVNTGELFF.

This clonotype was counted between two and nine times. The chain couples TRBV9 to TRBJ2-5; 9 bases line up with TRBD2. From germline, CDR1 is SGDLS and CDR2 YYNGEE. The V segment lost 4 bases and the J segment 2 bases; nucleotides outside the gene matches: 6. The CDR3 consists of 15 residues. In DNA, the CDR3 is TGTGCCAGCAGCCGGGGCGGGGGGGCTCAAGAGACCCAGTACTTC. Amino acids: CASSRGGGAQETQYF.

A remark on this clonotype: One base away lies a much larger clone, so this may be a sequencing read error. The chain links TRBV5-6 to TRBJ2-1; 8 bases map to TRBD2. This CDR3 has 17 residues. Looked up from germline, CDR1 is SGHDT and CDR2 is YYEEEE. The CDR3 DNA reads as TGTGCCGGCAGCTCAACTACTCGTCGCGGGGGGAGTAATGAGCAGTTCTTC. Protein sequence: CAGSSTTRRGGSNEQFF.

This clonotype was seen many times. The V call is TRBV20-1, the J call TRBJ2-5; D is perhaps TRBD1 (6 bases). The CDR3 runs 16 residues. The germline V gene encodes CDR1 DFQATT and CDR2 SNEGSKA (reference sequence). V shed 0 bases and J shed 2 bases, with 16 bases lying between them. The CDR3 nucleotides read TGCAGTGCTAGAGAGTACAGGGTCTCGGTGCAAGAGACCCAGTACTTC. Its translation: CSAREYRVSVQETQYF.

This clonotype was observed at least ten times. The V call is TRBV30, the J call TRBJ2-7; TRBD1 is a possible D gene (6 bases). The CDR3 is 16 residues long. From germline, CDR1 is GTSNPN and CDR2 SVGIG (reference sequence). The ends were cut back, 3 bases at V and 2 bases at J, with 20 bases in the middle. Written as DNA, the CDR3 is TGTGCCTGGAGCGCCACGGACAGAGGGGGACCCTACGAGCAGTACTTC. This sequence encodes CAWSATDRGGPYEQYF. Full variable domain (missing parts from reference TRBV30 and TRBJ2-7): SQTIHQWPATLVQPVGSPLSLECTVEGTSNPNLYWYRQAAGRGLQLLFYSVGIGQISSEVPQNLSASRPQDRQFILSSKKLLLSDSGFYLCAWSATDRGGPYEQYFGPGTRLTVT.

The table lists this clonotype with a few counts. The V call is TRBV7-2, the J call TRBJ2-7, with D tentatively TRBD1 (6 bases). The germline V gene has CDR1 SGHTA and CDR2 FQGNSA. The CDR3 has 11 amino acids. The germline V and J ends were trimmed by 8 bases and 3 bases, with 8 bases remaining between them. The CDR3 here is CTSPRGYEQYF. The CDR3 DNA follows: TGTACCAGCCCCAGGGGCTACGAGCAGTACTTC. The whole variable domain, remainder taken from reference TRBV7-2 and TRBJ2-7, is GAGVSQSPSNKVTEKGKDVELRCDPISGHTALYWYRQSLGQGLEFLIYFQGNSAPDKSGLPSDRFSAERTGGSVSTLTIQRTQQEDSAVYLCTSPRGYEQYFGPGTRLTVT.

The gene calls are TRBV11-2 and TRBJ2-1; TRBD2 agrees at 11 bases. In germline, CDR1 is SGHAT, CDR2 FQNNGV. With V trimmed by 1 base and J by 6 bases, 2 bases remained unmatched. There are 15 residues in the CDR3. The CDR3 DNA follows: TGTGCCAGCAGCTTAGTTAGCGGGGGGGCCAATGAGCAGTTCTTC. Its protein is CASSLVSGGANEQFF.

This clonotype was detected many times. Germline is not matched at one junction end, which may reflect a read error. The chain uses TRBV15 and TRBJ2-7; D may be TRBD1 (5 bases). Germline V gene data show CDR1 as LNHNV and CDR2 as YYDKDF (reference sequence). This CDR3 spans 16 amino acids. CDR3 region: CATSRDLGAQSSEQYF. CDR3 nucleotide sequence: TGTGCCACCAGCAGAGATTTAGGGGCGCAGTCCTCCGAGCAGTACTTC.

This clonotype was counted only a few times. The V call is TRBV5-1, the J call TRBJ2-2; TRBD1 is a possible D gene (7 bases). CDR1 is SGHRS and CDR2 is YFSETQ in the germline V gene. Trimming cost V 4 bases and J 6 bases, with 16 bases left between them. CDR3 length: 15 amino acids. The DNA of the CDR3 is TGCGCCAGCAGCACCGGCGGGACAGAAGCCGGGGAGCTGTTTTTT. This codes for CASSTGGTEAGELFF.

This clonotype was found a few times. A clone one base away is much larger, so this may be a read error. The chain joins TRBV5-1 to TRBJ2-1; TRBD1 matches 7 bases. Germline trimming cut 7 bases from V and 10 bases from J; bases unmatched to any gene: 11. This CDR3 is built from 13 residues. Germline V gene lookup returns CDR1 SGHRS and CDR2 YFSETQ. Here the CDR3 DNA reads TGCGCCAGCGGGACAGTGAGCTCCTACGAGCAGTTCTTC. Translation gives CASGTVSSYEQFF.

This clonotype was seen only once. This could be a read error, since a much larger clone is one nucleotide away. This chain connects TRBV3-1 to TRBJ2-1; D perhaps matches TRBD2 (6 bases). The CDR3 totals 16 residues. Germline V CDR1 and CDR2: LGHDT, YNNKEL (reference sequence). CDR3 amino acids: CTSSQELAGRDNEQFF. The CDR3 DNA sequence: TGTACCAGCAGCCAAGAGCTTGCGGGGCGGGACAATGAGCAGTTCTTC.

The chain is built from TRBV3-1 and TRBJ1-2; D is unclear. With 2 bases removed from V and 6 bases from J, the gap between germline ends came to 10 bases. The V gene's germline CDR1 is LGHDT and CDR2 YNNKEL (reference sequence). This CDR3 is built from 13 residues. The DNA of the CDR3 is TGTGCCAGCAGCCAAAAGAAGGGTAATGGCTACACCTTC. This encodes CASSQKKGNGYTF.

This clonotype was seen repeatedly, ten times or more. V is TRBV7-9 and J is TRBJ2-5; the D gene is possibly TRBD2 (7 bases). Germline V gene data show CDR1 as SEHNR and CDR2 as FQNEAQ (reference sequence). The V gene lost 3 bases and the J gene lost 5 bases, with 13 bases spanning the gap. CDR3 length: 14 amino acids. The CDR3 DNA sequence: TGTGCCAGCAGCTTCGCGGGGGCAGGGGAGACCCAGTACTTC. Its translation: CASSFAGAGETQYF.

This clonotype was found many times. The rearrangement joins TRBV18 to TRBJ2-3, with 8 positions matching TRBD1. V lost 3 bases, J lost 5 bases, and 13 bases stayed unmatched. Germline-derived CDR1 and CDR2 are KGHSH and LQKENI. This CDR3 is built from 17 residues. The CDR3 nucleotides read TGTGCCAGCTCACCCCCTTTAGAGGACAGGGCGAGAGATACGCAGTATTTT. This sequence encodes CASSPPLEDRARDTQYF.

This clonotype was counted at least ten times. The chain uses TRBV20-1 and TRBJ1-5; D gene unclear. This CDR3 spans 12 amino acids. Germline CDR1 reads DFQATT; CDR2 reads SNEGSKA (reference sequence). With 3 bases removed from V and 4 bases from J, the gap between germline ends came to 7 bases. Here the CDR3 reads CSARFRNQPQHF. As DNA, the CDR3 is TGCAGTGCTAGGTTTAGGAATCAGCCCCAGCATTTT.

The J gene is TRBJ1-2, the V gene TRBV10-3; D perhaps matches TRBD1 (5 bases). Trimming took off 2 bases at V and 3 bases at J, with 7 bases between the two ends. Looked up from germline, CDR1 is ENHRY and CDR2 is SYGVKD. The CDR3 is 13 residues long. In DNA, the CDR3 is TGTGCCATCAGTGAGACGGGGGACTATGGCTACACCTTC. Its translation is CAISETGDYGYTF.

The chain employs TRBV14 and TRBJ1-2; 7 nucleotides align to TRBD1. The CDR3 sequence is 15 residues long. Looked up from germline, CDR1 is SGHDN and CDR2 is FVKESK. With V trimmed by 2 bases and J by 7 bases, 10 bases remained unmatched. The CDR3 loop is CASSQKLTTGSGYTF. CDR3 DNA: TGTGCCAGCAGCCAAAAACTAACGACAGGGAGTGGCTACACCTTC.